These T cell receptor beta chains were read from a single sample in a study of radiation and T cells in renal cell carcinoma. TCRdb's table, derived via immunoSEQ multiplex PCR, lists solely in-frame clones and lacks some. This table holds 70,000 to 95,000 clones, 82% found once. This specimen was blood, taken from a patient whose treatment included radiotherapy and nephrectomy. These receptors were collected from a man between 60 and 75 years old with renal cell carcinoma. Both conserved end residues are part of each CDR3. D genes are given only for firm matches. A clone size is listed for some rows: how often the clone was seen (once, few, many), or a class if it is expanded.

d_call j_call clone_size v_call cdr3_nt cdr3_aa
. TRBJ1-3 . TRBV19 TGTGCCAGTAGTACCCCCAGGGAGTACTCTGGAAACACCATATATTTT CASSTPREYSGNTIYF
. TRBJ1-1 few TRBV10-1 TGCGCCAGCAGTGAGTCTTTAGGGAAAACTGAAGCTTTCTTT CASSESLGKTEAFF
. TRBJ1-3 . TRBV28 TGTGCCAGCTACCGGGCCCAAGGAAACACCATATATTTT CASYRAQGNTIYF
TRBD2 TRBJ2-7 . TRBV10-3 TGTGCCATCAGTGACCCCAGCGGGAGGACGTACGAGCAGTACTTC CAISDPSGRTYEQYF
TRBD1 TRBJ2-1 . TRBV10-3 TGTGCCATACTCCCGGGACAGGGCAATGAGCAGTTCTTC CAILPGQGNEQFF
. TRBJ2-5 . TRBV5-1 TGCGCCAGCAGCTTGGCAACCTTCCGGGACATTCAAGAGACCCAGTACTTC CASSLATFRDIQETQYF
TRBD2 TRBJ2-1 . TRBV5-1 TGCGCCAGCAGCTTTTCCCTAGCGGATTACAATGAGCAGTTCTTC CASSFSLADYNEQFF
. TRBJ1-3 . TRBV12-2 TGTGCAAGTCGCTTGGGCAGGGAACACCCTGGAAACACCATATATTTT CASRLGREHPGNTIYF
. TRBJ1-1 . TRBV7-2 TGTGCCAGCAGCTTGGGACAGAACACTGAAGCTTTCTTT CASSLGQNTEAFF
. TRBJ2-2 . TRBV29-1 TGCAGCGTTGAAAGGGGGGGCCCCGGGGAGCTGTTTTTT CSVERGGPGELFF
. TRBJ2-5 . TRBV19 TGTGCCAGTAGCGACCTTGAGGGCCGAGGGCGAGAGACCCAGTACTTC CASSDLEGRGRETQYF
. TRBJ2-7 . TRBV9 TGTGCCAGCAGCCAAGCCCAGGGGATCGACTACGAGCAGTACTTC CASSQAQGIDYEQYF
TRBD1 TRBJ2-3 . TRBV9 TGTGCCAGCAGCGCGGGACAGGTGGGAGATACGCAGTATTTT CASSAGQVGDTQYF
. TRBJ2-3 . TRBV5-1 TGCGCCAGCAGCTTGGGGCCGCGAACGAACACAGATACGCAGTATTTT CASSLGPRTNTDTQYF
. TRBJ2-7 . TRBV7-9 TGTGCCAGCAGCTTAAGTTTGAACGAGCAGTACTTC CASSLSLNEQYF
. TRBJ1-5 . TRBV4-1 TGCGCCAGCAGCCAAGGCCTAGATCAGCCCCAGCATTTT CASSQGLDQPQHF
. TRBJ1-3 . TRBV6-5 TGTGCCAGCAGTTACCGGACGGGGAGGTTGAATTTT CASSYRTGRLNF
TRBD2 TRBJ2-7 . TRBV9 TGTGCCAGCAGCCCAGTAGCGGGAGGCTCCTACGAGCAGTACTTC CASSPVAGGSYEQYF
. TRBJ1-1 . TRBV5-4 TGTGCCAGCAGCTTGGAGCTGCAGGGATCCACTGAAGCTTTCTTT CASSLELQGSTEAFF
. TRBJ1-1 few TRBV10-3 TGTGCCATCATACCCGGACGAGGTAGGACAGCTTTCTTT CAIIPGRGRTAFF